This TCR beta chain came from a study of shared clonotypes between healthy human individuals. The assay was immunoSEQ multiplex PCR, and TCRdb's table has in-frame clones only and misses some. The sample has fewer than 600,000 clones, 75% to 85% seen once. V shed 3 bases and J 2 bases; nucleotides not matched to a gene: 1. This CDR3 is 13 amino acids long. Germline values: CDR1 MNHEY, CDR2 SMNVEV (reference sequence). The TCR was taken from a woman between 40 and 50 years old in good health. Some clones in this sample may be carry-over from other donors' samples. Sequencing used PBMCs. The chain recombines TRBV27 with TRBJ2-7; 7 positions match TRBD1. The CDR3 region is CASSFQGAYEQYF. The CDR3 region has the DNA TGTGCCAGCAGTTTTCAGGGGGCCTACGAGCAGTACTTC.